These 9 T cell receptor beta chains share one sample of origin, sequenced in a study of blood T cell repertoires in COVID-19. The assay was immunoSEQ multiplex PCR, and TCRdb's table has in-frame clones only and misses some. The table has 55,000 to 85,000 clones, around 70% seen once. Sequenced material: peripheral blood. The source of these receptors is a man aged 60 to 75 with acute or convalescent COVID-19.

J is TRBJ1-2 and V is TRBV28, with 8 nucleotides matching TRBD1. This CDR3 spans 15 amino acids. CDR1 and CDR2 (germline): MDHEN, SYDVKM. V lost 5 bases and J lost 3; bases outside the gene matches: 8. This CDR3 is CASSDTTGGYYGYTF. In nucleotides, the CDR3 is TGTGCCAGCAGTGATACAACAGGGGGTTACTATGGCTACACCTTC.

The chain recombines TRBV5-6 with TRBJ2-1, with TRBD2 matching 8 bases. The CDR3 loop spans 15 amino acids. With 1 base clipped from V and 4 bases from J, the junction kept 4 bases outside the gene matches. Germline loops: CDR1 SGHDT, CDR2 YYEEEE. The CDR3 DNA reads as TGTGCCAGCAGCTTGACGCGGGGGGCGTACAATGAGCAGTTCTTC. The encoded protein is CASSLTRGAYNEQFF.

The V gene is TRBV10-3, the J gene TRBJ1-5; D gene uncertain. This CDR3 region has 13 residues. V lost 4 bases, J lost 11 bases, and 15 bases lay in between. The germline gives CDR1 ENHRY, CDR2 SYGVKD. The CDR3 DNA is TGTGCCATCAGTGGAGGGAGAACGGAGTCCCAGCATTTT. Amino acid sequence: CAISGGRTESQHF.

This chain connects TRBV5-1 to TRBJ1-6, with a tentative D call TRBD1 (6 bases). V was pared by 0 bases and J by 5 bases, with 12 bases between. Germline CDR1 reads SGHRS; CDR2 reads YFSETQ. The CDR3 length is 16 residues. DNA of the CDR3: TGCGCCAGCAGCTTGGATTTTGGGGACAATAATTCACCCCTCCACTTT. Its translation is CASSLDFGDNNSPLHF.

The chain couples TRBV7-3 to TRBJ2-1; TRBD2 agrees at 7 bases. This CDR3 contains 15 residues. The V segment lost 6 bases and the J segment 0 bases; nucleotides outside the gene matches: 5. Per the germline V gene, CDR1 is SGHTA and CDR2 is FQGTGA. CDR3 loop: CASRMGGSSYNEQFF. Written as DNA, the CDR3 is TGTGCCAGCAGAATGGGGGGGAGCTCCTACAATGAGCAGTTCTTC. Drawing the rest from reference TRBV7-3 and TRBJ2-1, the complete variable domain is GAGVSQTPSNKVTEKGKYVELRCDPISGHTALYWYRQSLGQGPEFLIYFQGTGAADDSGLPNDRFFAVRPEGSVSTLKIQRTERGDSAVYLCASRMGGSSYNEQFFGPGTRLTVL.

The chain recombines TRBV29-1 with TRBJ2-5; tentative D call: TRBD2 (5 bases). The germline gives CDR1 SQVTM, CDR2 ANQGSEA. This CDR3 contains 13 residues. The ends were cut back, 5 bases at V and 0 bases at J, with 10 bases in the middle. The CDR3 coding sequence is TGCAGCGTTTCCGGGGAGTACCAAGAGACCCAGTACTTC. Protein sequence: CSVSGEYQETQYF. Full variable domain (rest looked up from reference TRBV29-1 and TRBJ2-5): SAVISQKPSRDICQRGTSLTIQCQVDSQVTMMFWYRQQPGQSLTLIATANQGSEATYESGFVIDKFPISRPNLTFSTLTVSNMSPEDSSIYLCSVSGEYQETQYFGPGTRLLVL.

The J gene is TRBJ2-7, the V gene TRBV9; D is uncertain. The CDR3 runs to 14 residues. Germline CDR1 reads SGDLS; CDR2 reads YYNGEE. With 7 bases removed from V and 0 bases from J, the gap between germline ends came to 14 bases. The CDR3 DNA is TGTGCCAGCGATAGGCAGCGCAGCTCCTACGAGCAGTACGTC. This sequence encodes CASDRQRSSYEQYV.

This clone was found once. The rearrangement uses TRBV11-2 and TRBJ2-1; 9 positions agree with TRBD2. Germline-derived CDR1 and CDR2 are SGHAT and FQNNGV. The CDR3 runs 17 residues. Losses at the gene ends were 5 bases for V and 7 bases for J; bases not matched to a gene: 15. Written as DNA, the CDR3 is TGTGCCAGCAGCCTTCTGATTAGCGGGGGCCGGGCGAATGAGCAGTTCTTC. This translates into CASSLLISGGRANEQFF.

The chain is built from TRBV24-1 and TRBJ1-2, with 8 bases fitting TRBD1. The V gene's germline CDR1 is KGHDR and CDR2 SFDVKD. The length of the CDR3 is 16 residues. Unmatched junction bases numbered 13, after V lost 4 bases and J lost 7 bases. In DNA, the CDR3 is TGTGCCACCAGTGACCCTGGACAGGGAGGGCCCATTGGCTACACCTTC. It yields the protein CATSDPGQGGPIGYTF.